What follows are 24 T cell receptor beta chains derived from one specimen sequenced in a study of control samples from healthy donors and cancer patients. The protocol was immunoSEQ multiplex PCR, while the TCRdb copy is restricted to in-frame clones and leaves out a portion. The table includes 150,000 or so clones, 80% to 90% detected once. The sample comprised blood. These receptors were obtained from a man aged 18 to 30 in good health.

V usage is TRBV28 and J usage is TRBJ1-2; no clear D gene. Germline V gene sequence: CDR1 MDHEN, CDR2 SYDVKM. The CDR3 sequence is 15 residues long. V dropped 6 bases and J dropped 3 bases, with 17 bases sitting between them. This CDR3 is CASRTAGGRDYGYTF. Written as DNA, the CDR3 is TGTGCCAGCAGAACCGCGGGCGGCAGAGACTATGGCTACACCTTC.

The V gene is TRBV11-2, the J gene TRBJ2-3; 7 bases map to TRBD2. The CDR3 has 14 residues. Per germline, CDR1 SGHAT and CDR2 FQNNGV. Losses at the gene ends were 4 bases for V and 6 bases for J; bases not matched to a gene: 7. The CDR3 DNA follows: TGTGCCAGCAGCTCCTTGGGGGGGGAGGATACGCAGTATTTT. This translates into CASSSLGGEDTQYF.

This chain joins TRBV11-3 and TRBJ2-1, with 11 bases aligning to TRBD2. CDR1 and CDR2 (germline): SGHNT, YENEEA. This CDR3 contains 15 residues. Unmatched junction bases numbered 8, after V lost 5 bases and J lost 8 bases. Written as DNA, the CDR3 is TGTGCCAGCAGCCTGTTTAGCGGGGGGGGCGATGAGCAGTTCTTC. Encoded protein: CASSLFSGGGDEQFF.

The chain uses TRBV4-3 and TRBJ2-2, with a weak D call TRBD2 (7 bases). Per the germline V gene, CDR1 is LGHNA and CDR2 is YSLEER. The V gene lost 0 bases and the J gene lost 7 bases, with 18 bases spanning the gap. This CDR3 contains 17 residues. CDR3 sequence (DNA): TGCGCCAGCAGCCAAGATTTTCGGGGGGCGCGCGGCGGGGAGCTGTTTTTT. Its protein is CASSQDFRGARGGELFF.

The chain couples TRBV7-9 to TRBJ1-1; D unclear. The germline V gene encodes CDR1 SEHNR and CDR2 FQNEAQ (reference sequence). The length of the CDR3 is 14 residues. V lost 1 base, J lost 1 base, and 7 bases lay in between. CDR3 protein: CASSLVSANTEAFF. The CDR3 DNA follows: TGTGCCAGCAGCTTAGTTTCGGCGAACACTGAAGCTTTCTTT.

V usage is TRBV19 and J usage is TRBJ2-1; weak D call: TRBD1 (6 bases). Trimming left V 7 bases short and J 4 bases short, with 17 bases between. There are 15 residues in the CDR3. CDR1 is LNHDA and CDR2 is SQIVND in the germline V gene (reference sequence). This chain's CDR3 is CASTPDGTTYNEQFF. Here the CDR3 DNA reads TGTGCCAGTACCCCCGACGGGACAACATACAATGAGCAGTTCTTC.

The gene calls are TRBV2 and TRBJ1-6, with D perhaps TRBD1 (6 bases). CDR1 and CDR2 from the germline V gene are SNHLY and FYNNEI. Trimming removed 6 bases from V and 10 bases from J, with 13 bases in between. This CDR3 region has 13 residues. CDR3 residues: CASSGGLRSPLHF. In DNA, the CDR3 is TGTGCCAGCAGCGGGGGGCTTAGATCACCCCTCCACTTT. Full variable domain (rest looked up from reference TRBV2 and TRBJ1-6): EPEVTQTPSHQVTQMGQEVILRCVPISNHLYFYWYRQILGQKVEFLVSFYNNEISEKSEIFDDQFSVERPDGSNFTLKIRSTKLEDSAMYFCASSGGLRSPLHFGNGTRLTVT.

Here the CDR3 reads CATSHALDYNSPLHF. In DNA, the CDR3 is TGTGCCACCAGCCATGCACTGGACTATAATTCACCCCTCCACTTT. The rearrangement joins TRBV15 to TRBJ1-6, with D hard to call. This CDR3 has 15 residues. Germline-derived CDR1 and CDR2 are LNHNV and YYDKDF (reference sequence). V shed 5 bases and J shed 3 bases, with 11 bases lying between them. Looking up the rest from reference TRBV15 and TRBJ1-6 gives the full variable domain: DAMVIQNPRYQVTQFGKPVTLSCSQTLNHNVMYWYQQKSSQAPKLLFHYYDKDFNNEADTPDNFQSRRPNTSFCFLDIRSPGLGDTAMYLCATSHALDYNSPLHFGNGTRLTVT.

The chain combines TRBV5-1 with TRBJ2-3; 9 bases align to TRBD1. Trimming cost V 4 bases and J 1 base; bases outside gene matches: 1. The CDR3 sequence is 14 residues long. CDR1 and CDR2 (germline): SGHRS, YFSETQ. This CDR3 is CASSGDRGTDTQYF. The CDR3 nucleotides are TGCGCCAGCAGCGGGGACAGGGGCACAGATACGCAGTATTTT.

The V and J genes are TRBV20-1 and TRBJ2-5, with 10 nucleotides matching TRBD2. This CDR3 contains 12 residues. The germline V gene encodes CDR1 DFQATT and CDR2 SNEGSKA (reference sequence). Trimming at V came to 3 bases and at J to 8 bases, leaving 3 bases not matched to a gene. The CDR3 spells CSASTSGVTQYF. The CDR3 coding sequence is TGCAGTGCTAGTACTAGCGGGGTTACCCAGTACTTC.

The J gene is TRBJ1-1, the V gene TRBV11-2; 9 nucleotides agree with TRBD1. Per the germline V gene, CDR1 is SGHAT and CDR2 is FQNNGV. This CDR3 comprises 14 residues. Unmatched junction bases numbered 9, after V lost 5 bases and J lost 8 bases. CDR3 nucleotide sequence: TGTGCCAGCAGCCACATACAGGGGGCGGCGGAAGCTTTCTTT. The encoded protein is CASSHIQGAAEAFF.

The V and J genes are TRBV9 and TRBJ2-3; 12 bases fit TRBD2. V lost 0 bases and J lost 6; bases outside the gene matches: 8. The V gene's germline CDR1 is SGDLS and CDR2 YYNGEE. The CDR3 totals 17 residues. The CDR3 here is CASSVEASGGAVDTQYF. Here the CDR3 DNA reads TGTGCCAGCAGCGTAGAGGCTAGCGGGGGGGCCGTCGATACGCAGTATTTT.

The chain has TRBV7-9 and TRBJ1-1, with D perhaps TRBD1 (6 bases). Germline V gives CDR1 SEHNR, CDR2 FQNEAQ (reference sequence). The CDR3 has 14 amino acids. Trimming pared 2 bases from V and 5 bases from J, leaving 12 bases between. The CDR3 nucleotides read TGTGCCAGCAGCTTAAAGACAGGCGAGACTGAAGCTTTCTTT. Its translation is CASSLKTGETEAFF.

CDR3 DNA: TGCGCCAGCAGTCAATCTGGGCGGGTCGGCTACACCTTC. The encoded protein is CASSQSGRVGYTF. This chain uses TRBV23-1 with TRBJ1-2; D remains unclear. TRBV23-1 qualifies as an ORF whose function is uncertain. The ends were cut back, 0 bases at V and 8 bases at J, with 10 bases in the middle. This CDR3 has 13 amino acids.

This chain links TRBV7-2 with TRBJ2-5; D gene ambiguous. V shed 1 base and J shed 1 base, with 13 bases lying between them. CDR1 and CDR2 (germline): SGHTA, FQGNSA. There are 16 residues in the CDR3. The DNA for the CDR3 is TGTGCCAGCAGCTTAGGATTCACCCCTAGCCAAGAGACCCAGTACTTC. It specifies CASSLGFTPSQETQYF.

The gene calls are TRBV19 and TRBJ1-2; possible D gene TRBD1, 5 bases. This CDR3 is built from 15 residues. Per the germline V gene, CDR1 is LNHDA and CDR2 is SQIVND (reference sequence). V gave up 7 bases and J gave up 1 base, with 16 bases separating them. The CDR3, as DNA: TGTGCCAGTACCCGAGCCCGGGGGAATAACTATGGCTACACCTTC. Translating gives CASTRARGNNYGYTF.

This clone was counted between two and nine times. The chain employs TRBV3-1 (or the pseudogene TRBV3-2) and TRBJ1-4, with 9 bases fitting TRBD1. This CDR3 region has 16 residues. V lost 4 bases, J lost 3 bases, and 6 bases stayed unmatched. Germline V gene sequence: CDR1 LGHDT, CDR2 YNNKEL (reference sequence). The CDR3 DNA follows: TGTGCCAGCAGCCCCGGGACAGGGTGGGCTAATGAAAAACTGTTTTTT. This codes for CASSPGTGWANEKLFF.

The gene calls are TRBV20-1 and TRBJ1-1; D gene ambiguous. CDR1 is DFQATT and CDR2 is SNEGSKA in the germline V gene (reference sequence). V was cut by 0 bases and J by 11 bases, with 1 base left in between. This CDR3 has 8 residues. The chain's CDR3 is CSARDAFF. Here the CDR3 DNA reads TGCAGTGCTAGAGACGCTTTCTTT.

This chain uses TRBV20-1 with TRBJ1-4; D is uncertain. Germline CDR1 and CDR2: DFQATT and SNEGSKA (reference sequence). The germline V and J ends were trimmed by 3 bases and 4 bases, with 3 bases remaining between them. The CDR3 loop spans 11 amino acids. The CDR3 region has the DNA TGCAGTGCTAGGGTTAATGAAAAACTGTTTTTT. Its protein is CSARVNEKLFF.

This clone turned up a few times. This rearrangement joins TRBV5-1 to TRBJ1-3, with a possible D match to TRBD1 (6 bases). V was pared by 3 bases and J by 4 bases, with 17 bases between. The CDR3 has 16 residues. Germline V gene lookup returns CDR1 SGHRS and CDR2 YFSETQ. The CDR3 DNA reads as TGCGCCAGCAGCTGGGACGGACAGAGCGTAGGAAACACCATATATTTT. Translation: CASSWDGQSVGNTIYF.

This clone appeared once. The rearrangement links TRBV5-6 to TRBJ2-7; no firm D call. The CDR3 length is 16 residues. Looked up from germline, CDR1 is SGHDT and CDR2 is YYEEEE. Trimming shortened V by 3 bases and J by 7 bases, and 23 bases separated the two germline ends. CDR3 DNA: TGTGCCAGCAGCTACGAACGGGCCCACAAAACGCGGGAGCAGTACTTC. Protein: CASSYERAHKTREQYF.

The count of this clone is one. V is TRBV4-2 and J is TRBJ2-7; unclear D gene. Looked up from germline, CDR1 is LGHNA and CDR2 is YNFKEQ. The germline V and J ends were trimmed by 0 bases and 0 bases, with 9 bases remaining between them. The CDR3 totals 15 residues. Here the CDR3 DNA reads TGTGCCAGCAGCCAAGAGTGGCAGGCCTCCTACGAGCAGTACTTC. This translates into CASSQEWQASYEQYF.

The J gene is TRBJ1-2, the V gene TRBV5-1; D not resolved. The germline V gene has CDR1 SGHRS and CDR2 YFSETQ. The CDR3 totals 15 residues. The V gene lost 4 bases and the J gene lost 3 bases, with 16 bases spanning the gap. CDR3 residues: CASSPHTGSDYGYTF. CDR3 sequence (DNA): TGCGCCAGCAGCCCACACACGGGATCTGACTATGGCTACACCTTC. Together with reference TRBV5-1 and TRBJ1-2, the CDR3 gives the full variable domain: KAGVTQTPRYLIKTRGQQVTLSCSPISGHRSVSWYQQTPGQGLQFLFEYFSETQRNKGNFPGRFSGRQFSNSRSEMNVSTLELGDSALYLCASSPHTGSDYGYTFGSGTRLTVV.

The CDR3 spells CASSYGEKLFF. In DNA, the CDR3 is TGTGCCAGCAGTTACGGGGAAAAACTGTTTTTT. This rearrangement joins TRBV6-2 or TRBV6-3 to TRBJ1-4; D unresolved. The ends were cut back, 2 bases at V and 8 bases at J, with 3 bases in the middle. The CDR3 covers 11 residues. Germline lookup yields CDR1 MNHEY and CDR2 SVGEGT.